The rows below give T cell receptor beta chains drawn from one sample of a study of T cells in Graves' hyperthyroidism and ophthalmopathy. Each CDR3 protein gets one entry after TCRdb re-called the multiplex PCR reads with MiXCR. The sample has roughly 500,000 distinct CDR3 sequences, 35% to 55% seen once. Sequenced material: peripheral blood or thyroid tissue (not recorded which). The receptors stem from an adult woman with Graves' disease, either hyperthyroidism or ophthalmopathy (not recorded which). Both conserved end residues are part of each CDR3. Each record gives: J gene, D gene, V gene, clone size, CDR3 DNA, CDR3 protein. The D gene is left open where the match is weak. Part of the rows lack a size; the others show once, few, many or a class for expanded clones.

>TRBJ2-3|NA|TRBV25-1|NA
TGTGCCAGCAGTGACGGGCCCTGGGGCACAGATACGCAGTATTTT
CASSDGPWGTDTQYF
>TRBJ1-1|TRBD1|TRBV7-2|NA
TGTGCCAGCAGCTTAAGACAGGGAACTGGGGAAACTGAAGCTTTCTTT
CASSLRQGTGETEAFF
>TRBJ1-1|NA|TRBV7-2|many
TGTGCCAGCAGCTTATTCGACAGGAACACTGAAGCTTTCTTT
CASSLFDRNTEAFF
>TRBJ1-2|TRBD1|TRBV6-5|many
TGTGCCAGCAACCCTAGGGGCCGGGACAGATACTATGGCTACACCTTC
CASNPRGRDRYYGYTF
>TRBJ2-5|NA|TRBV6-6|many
TGTGCCAGCAGTAGTGGCCCCCAGGGAAGGCGTGGAAAGACCCAGTACTTC
CASSSGPQGRRGKTQYF
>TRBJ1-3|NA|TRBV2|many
TGTGCCAGCAGCCCATTGGTCTCTGGAAACACCATATATTTT
CASSPLVSGNTIYF
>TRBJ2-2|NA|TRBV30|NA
TGTGCCTGGAGTGTACTCCGTCGGGAGCTGTTTTTT
CAWSVLRRELFF
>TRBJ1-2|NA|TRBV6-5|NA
TGTGCCAGCAGTTCCCTGGACACTTATGGCTACACCTTC
CASSSLDTYGYTF
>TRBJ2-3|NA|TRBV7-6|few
TGTGCCAGCAATGGTGGGACCACAGATACGCAGTATTTT
CASNGGTTDTQYF
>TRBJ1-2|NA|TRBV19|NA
TGTGCCAGGACGGAGGCTAACTATGGCTACACCTTC
CARTEANYGYTF
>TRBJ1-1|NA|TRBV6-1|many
TGTGCCAGCAGTGCAGGCTGGACTGAAGCTTTCTTT
CASSAGWTEAFF
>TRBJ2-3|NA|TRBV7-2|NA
TGTGCCACCTCTCCTAGCACAGATACGCAGTATTTT
CATSPSTDTQYF
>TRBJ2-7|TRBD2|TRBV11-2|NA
TGTGCCAGCAGCGGAGAGGGACTAGCGGTCAGTGAGCAGTACTTC
CASSGEGLAVSEQYF
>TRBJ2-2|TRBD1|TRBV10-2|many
TGCGCCAGCAGGGAGAGTACAGGGGGCATCACCGGGGAGCTGTTTTTT
CASRESTGGITGELFF
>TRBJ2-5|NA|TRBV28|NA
TGTGCCAGCAGTTTAAGGGCTAAGCCAGAGACCCAGTACTTC
CASSLRAKPETQYF
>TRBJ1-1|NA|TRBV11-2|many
TGTGCCAGCAGATCGATGAGGAACACTGAAGCTTTCTTT
CASRSMRNTEAFF
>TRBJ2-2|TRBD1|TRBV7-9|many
TGTGCCAGCGGCTACAGGGGGCTTGACACCGGGGAGCTGTTTTTT
CASGYRGLDTGELFF
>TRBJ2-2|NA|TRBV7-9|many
TGTGCCAGCAGCCGTAGGGTGCGAGGACGTGGCACCGGGGAGCTGTTTTTT
CASSRRVRGRGTGELFF
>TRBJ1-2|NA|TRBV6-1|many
TGTGCCAGCAGTGAAATGGTTAATGGCTACACCTTC
CASSEMVNGYTF
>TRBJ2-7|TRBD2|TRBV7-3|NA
TGTGCCAGCAGCTTCGGACTAGCGGGAATAAATGAGCAGTACTTC
CASSFGLAGINEQYF
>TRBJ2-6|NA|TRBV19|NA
TGTGCCAGTAGCCACTACCCCATACCCTCTGGGGCCAACGTCCTGACTTTC
CASSHYPIPSGANVLTF
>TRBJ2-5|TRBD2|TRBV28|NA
TGTGCCAGCAGTGACCCCTGGCGGGAGCTCCAAGAGACCCAGTACTTC
CASSDPWRELQETQYF
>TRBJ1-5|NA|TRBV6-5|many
TGTGCCAGCCGCTTTCAGGGGATGGACCAGCCCCAGCATTTT
CASRFQGMDQPQHF
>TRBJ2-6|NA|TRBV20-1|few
TGCAGTGCTCGAGAGATTTCCCGAACTGGGGCCAACGTCCTGACTTTC
CSAREISRTGANVLTF
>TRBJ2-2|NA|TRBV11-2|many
TGTGCCAGCACAACATTAGGAGGCGGCCAGGGCCGGGCCGGGGAGCTGTTTTTT
CASTTLGGGQGRAGELFF
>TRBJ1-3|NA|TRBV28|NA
TGTGCCAGCAGTCGATCGGGATATTTT
CASSRSGYF